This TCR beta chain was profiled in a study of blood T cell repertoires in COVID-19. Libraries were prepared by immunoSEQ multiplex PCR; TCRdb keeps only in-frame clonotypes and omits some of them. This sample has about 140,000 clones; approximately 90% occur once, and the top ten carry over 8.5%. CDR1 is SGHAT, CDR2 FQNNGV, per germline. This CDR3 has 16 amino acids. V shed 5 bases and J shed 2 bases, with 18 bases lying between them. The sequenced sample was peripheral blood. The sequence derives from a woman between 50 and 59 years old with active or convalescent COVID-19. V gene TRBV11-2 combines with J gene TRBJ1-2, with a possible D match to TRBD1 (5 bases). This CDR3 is CASSRVLSGVNYGYTF. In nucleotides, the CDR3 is TGTGCCAGCAGCCGAGTATTGTCGGGGGTCAACTATGGCTACACCTTC.